This TCR beta chain was recovered during a study of OX40 agonist ivuxolimab in advanced cancers. Trimming removed 2 bases from V and 8 bases from J, with 10 bases in between. This CDR3 comprises 12 residues. CDR1 SGHRS and CDR2 YFSETQ come from the germline V gene. The data were produced by immunoSEQ multiplex PCR, yet TCRdb's version contains in-frame clones alone and is incomplete. There are 1,500 to 2,000 clones in the sample; 73% occur only once, and roughly a third lies in the top ten. This clone was seen only once. Sequenced here: CD4+ or CD8+ T cells sorted from blood, sampled in a trial of the OX40 agonist ivuxolimab. V gene TRBV5-1 combines with J gene TRBJ1-2; D is uncertain. This clonotype originated in an adult with an advanced solid tumor such as melanoma, head and neck, liver or kidney cancer. CDR3 protein: CASSLFRRGYTF. The CDR3, as DNA: TGCGCCAGCAGCTTATTTAGGCGGGGCTACACCTTC.